This passage covers 16 T cell receptor beta chains from one sample sequenced in a study of shared clonotypes between healthy human individuals. The method was immunoSEQ multiplex PCR; TCRdb's version includes in-frame clones alone and lacks a portion of them. The repertoire holds approximately 700,000 clones, with 73% as singletons. What was sequenced was memory CD4+ T cells sorted from blood. Subset meaning: CD45RA-negative fraction. These receptors came from a woman aged 25 to 39 in good health.

The rearrangement links TRBV7-6 to TRBJ2-6, with 10 positions matching TRBD1. Germline lookup yields CDR1 SGHVS and CDR2 FNYEAQ. Germline trimming cut 3 bases from V and 1 base from J; bases unmatched to any gene: 3. The CDR3 is 17 amino acids. CDR3 sequence: CASSLGTGVSGANVLTF. The CDR3 DNA sequence: TGTGCCAGCAGCTTGGGGACAGGGGTATCTGGGGCCAACGTCCTGACTTTC.

This clone was seen only a few times. The V call is TRBV2, the J call TRBJ1-2; D is ambiguous. V was clipped by 5 bases and J by 2 bases, with 3 bases between them. The CDR3 has 11 amino acids. Per the germline V gene, CDR1 is SNHLY and CDR2 is FYNNEI. Written as DNA, the CDR3 is TGTGCCAGCAGTTACAACTATGGCTACACCTTC. Residues: CASSYNYGYTF. The full variable domain, in which reference TRBV2 and TRBJ1-2 provide the parts outside the CDR3, is EPEVTQTPSHQVTQMGQEVILRCVPISNHLYFYWYRQILGQKVEFLVSFYNNEISEKSEIFDDQFSVERPDGSNFTLKIRSTKLEDSAMYFCASSYNYGYTFGSGTRLTVV.

V usage is TRBV7-8 and J usage is TRBJ1-1, with 7 nucleotides matching TRBD1. CDR1 and CDR2 from the germline V gene are SGHVS and FQNEAQ. This CDR3 has 17 amino acids. The V and J ends lost 2 bases and 3 bases, in that order; junction bases with no gene match: 12. CDR3 DNA: TGTGCCAGCAGCTTAAAGCACAGGGGTTTGACCTACACTGAAGCTTTCTTT. It encodes CASSLKHRGLTYTEAFF.

CDR3 loop: CARHRSGRSIPDKQETQYF. CDR3 DNA: TGTGCCAGACACCGATCAGGAAGAAGCATCCCGGACAAACAAGAGACCCAGTACTTC. The V gene is TRBV14, the J gene TRBJ2-5; a weak D match, TRBD1 (5 bases). Germline V gene sequence: CDR1 SGHDN, CDR2 FVKESK. The CDR3 is 19 amino acids. Trimming stripped 9 bases from V and 2 bases from J, with 31 bases between. The full variable domain, its missing parts supplied by reference TRBV14 and TRBJ2-5, is EAGVTQFPSHSVIEKGQTVTLRCDPISGHDNLYWYRRVMGKEIKFLLHFVKESKQDESGMPNNRFLAERTGGTYSTLKVQPAELEDSGVYFCARHRSGRSIPDKQETQYFGPGTRLLVL.

This clone turned up a few times. The same CDR3 also results from other DNA sequences found in this sample. V usage is TRBV4-1 and J usage is TRBJ2-7; 12 bases agree with TRBD2. V was pared by 3 bases and J by 1 base, with 4 bases of the junction left unmatched. The CDR3 consists of 16 residues. In germline, CDR1 is MGHRA, CDR2 YSYEKL. The CDR3: CASSQVLAGGSYEQYF. The CDR3 DNA reads TGCGCCAGCAGCCAGGTACTAGCGGGAGGTTCCTACGAGCAGTACTTC.

The V gene is TRBV4-2, the J gene TRBJ2-5, with 11 bases lining up with TRBD2. The CDR3 totals 15 residues. Germline loops: CDR1 LGHNA, CDR2 YNFKEQ. With 5 bases clipped from V and 1 base from J, the junction kept 3 bases outside the gene matches. Here the CDR3 DNA reads TGTGCCAGCAGCGCCGGACTAGCGGGCCAAGAGACCCAGTACTTC. Translating gives CASSAGLAGQETQYF.

The chain combines TRBV28 with TRBJ2-1; 10 bases match TRBD2. Trimming took 3 bases from V and 5 from J; bases not matched to a gene: 19. The CDR3 spans 20 residues. From germline, CDR1 is MDHEN and CDR2 SYDVKM. The CDR3 sequence is CASSFMPWAGVAGGDNEQFF. CDR3 coding DNA: TGTGCCAGCAGTTTCATGCCCTGGGCCGGGGTAGCGGGAGGAGACAATGAGCAGTTCTTC.

The chain carries TRBV30 and TRBJ1-4; 7 positions match TRBD1. Looked up from germline, CDR1 is GTSNPN and CDR2 is SVGIG (reference sequence). This CDR3 comprises 18 residues. V gave up 0 bases and J gave up 2 bases; unmatched junction bases: 12. CDR3 amino acids: CAWSVLTGRGGTNEKLFF. For the CDR3, the DNA is TGTGCCTGGAGTGTATTGACAGGGCGTGGAGGCACTAATGAAAAACTGTTTTTT.

The rearrangement uses TRBV11-2 and TRBJ1-5; D may be TRBD1 (5 bases). Per germline, CDR1 SGHAT and CDR2 FQNNGV. The germline V and J ends were trimmed by 1 base and 7 bases, with 11 bases remaining between them. The CDR3 runs to 14 residues. DNA for the CDR3: TGTGCCAGCAGCTTAGCAGGGACGGTCCAGCCCCAGCATTTT. It yields the protein CASSLAGTVQPQHF.

This clone was recorded many times. V gene TRBV7-6 combines with J gene TRBJ1-4, with TRBD1 matching 7 bases. V shed 5 bases and J 0 bases; nucleotides not matched to a gene: 3. This CDR3 has 15 residues. Germline CDR1 SGHVS, CDR2 FNYEAQ. CDR3 residues: CASSGGTATNEKLFF. CDR3 in DNA: TGTGCCAGCAGCGGGGGGACAGCAACTAATGAAAAACTGTTTTTT.

The chain joins TRBV6-4 to TRBJ1-5; no definite D call. The CDR3 extends over 13 amino acids. Trimming left V 4 bases short and J 1 base short, with 5 bases between. In germline, CDR1 is MRHNA, CDR2 SNTAGT. CDR3 protein: CASSVESNQPQHF. As DNA, the CDR3 is TGTGCCAGCAGTGTGGAAAGCAATCAGCCCCAGCATTTT.

The count of this clone is one. This chain connects TRBV4-2 to TRBJ2-1; the D is unclear. The CDR3 length is 13 residues. Germline values: CDR1 LGHNA, CDR2 YNFKEQ. Trimming cost V 2 bases and J 6 bases, with 8 bases left between them. CDR3 nucleotide sequence: TGTGCCAGCAGCCAAAAAGGTGGCAATGAGCAGTTCTTC. It is translated as CASSQKGGNEQFF.

The J gene is TRBJ2-6, the V gene TRBV5-1; no clear D gene. This CDR3 is built from 17 residues. CDR1 and CDR2 from the germline V gene are SGHRS and YFSETQ. Trimming stripped 5 bases from V and 0 bases from J, with 15 bases between. The CDR3 loop reads CASRRSLWLSGANVLTF. CDR3 in DNA: TGCGCCAGCAGGCGGTCCCTTTGGCTCTCTGGGGCCAACGTCCTGACTTTC.

The CDR3 region has the DNA TGTGCCAGCAGCTTAACCGGGACAGTCTCCGGGGAGACCCAGTACTTC. The encoded protein is CASSLTGTVSGETQYF. The genes are TRBV7-3 and TRBJ2-5, with 7 positions matching TRBD1. Germline trimming cut 0 bases from V and 5 bases from J; bases unmatched to any gene: 9. CDR3 size: 16 residues. Germline CDR1 reads SGHTA; CDR2 reads FQGTGA.

The rearrangement links TRBV14 to TRBJ1-1; D is perhaps TRBD1 (5 bases). CDR3 length: 14 amino acids. Trimming stripped 2 bases from V and 7 bases from J, with 14 bases between. Germline CDR1 reads SGHDN; CDR2 reads FVKESK. The CDR3 region has the DNA TGTGCCAGCAGCCAACGCCCAGGGTTGGGTGAAGCTTTCTTT. Translated: CASSQRPGLGEAFF.

The genes are TRBV21-1 and TRBJ2-1; the listed D gene, TRBD2, was not tested against the DNA. TRBV21-1 is deemed a pseudogene. The CDR3 sequence is 12 residues long. The CDR3 DNA reads as TGTGCCAGCGCGGTGTCCTACAATGAGCAGTTCTTC. Protein product: CASAVSYNEQFF.